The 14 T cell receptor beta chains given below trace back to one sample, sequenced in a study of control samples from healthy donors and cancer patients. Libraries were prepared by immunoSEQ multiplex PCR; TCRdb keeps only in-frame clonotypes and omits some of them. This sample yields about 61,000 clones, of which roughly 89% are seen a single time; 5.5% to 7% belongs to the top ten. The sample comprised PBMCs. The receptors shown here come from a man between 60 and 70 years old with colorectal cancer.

The CDR3: CASSAGPPGMRYEQYF. CDR3 DNA: TGTGCCAGCAGTGCGGGACCTCCGGGGATGCGGTACGAGCAGTACTTC. The rearrangement links TRBV6-1 to TRBJ2-7; D may correspond to TRBD1 or TRBD2 (5 bases each). The CDR3 contains 16 residues. Germline assignment: CDR1 MNHNS and CDR2 SASEGT. V was cut by 4 bases and J by 4 bases, with 20 bases left in between.

The CDR3 DNA reads TGCGCCAGCAGCTTGGGAGGGACCGGCAATTCACCCCTCCACTTT. It is translated as CASSLGGTGNSPLHF. This chain links TRBV5-1 with TRBJ1-6, with D maybe TRBD1 (5 bases). Trimming shortened V by 0 bases and J by 7 bases, and 11 bases separated the two germline ends. The CDR3 runs to 15 residues. The germline V gene encodes CDR1 SGHRS and CDR2 YFSETQ.

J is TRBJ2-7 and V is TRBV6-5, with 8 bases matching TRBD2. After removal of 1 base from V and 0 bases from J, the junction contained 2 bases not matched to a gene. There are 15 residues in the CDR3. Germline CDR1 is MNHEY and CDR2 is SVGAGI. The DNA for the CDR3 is TGTGCCAGCAGTTACTTGGCGGGGGGCTCCTACGAGCAGTACTTC. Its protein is CASSYLAGGSYEQYF.

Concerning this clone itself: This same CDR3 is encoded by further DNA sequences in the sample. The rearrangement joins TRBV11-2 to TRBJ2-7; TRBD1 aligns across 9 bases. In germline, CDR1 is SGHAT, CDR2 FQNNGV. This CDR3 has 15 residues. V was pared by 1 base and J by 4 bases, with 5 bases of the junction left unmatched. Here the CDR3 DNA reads TGTGCCAGCAGCTTAGTGGGACAGGGTGCTTACGAGCAGTACTTC. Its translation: CASSLVGQGAYEQYF.

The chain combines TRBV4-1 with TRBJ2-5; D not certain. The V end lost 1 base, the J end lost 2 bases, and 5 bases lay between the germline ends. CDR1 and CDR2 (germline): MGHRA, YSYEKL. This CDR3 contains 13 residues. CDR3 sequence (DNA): TGCGCCAGCAGCCAAGGAATTCAAGAGACCCAGTACTTC. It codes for CASSQGIQETQYF.

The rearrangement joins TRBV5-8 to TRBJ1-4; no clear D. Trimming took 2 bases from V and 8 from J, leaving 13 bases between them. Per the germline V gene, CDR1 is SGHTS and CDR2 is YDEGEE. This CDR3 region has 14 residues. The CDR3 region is CASSLDPGNEKLFF. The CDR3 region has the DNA TGTGCCAGCAGCTTAGATCCCGGGAACGAAAAACTGTTTTTT.

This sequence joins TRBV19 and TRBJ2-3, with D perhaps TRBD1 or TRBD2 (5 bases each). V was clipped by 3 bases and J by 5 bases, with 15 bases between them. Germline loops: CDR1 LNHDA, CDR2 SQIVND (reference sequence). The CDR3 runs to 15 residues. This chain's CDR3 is CASSMVRDQLDTQYF. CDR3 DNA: TGTGCCAGTAGTATGGTTAGGGACCAGTTAGATACGCAGTATTTT. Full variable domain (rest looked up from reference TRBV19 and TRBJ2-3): DGGITQSPKYLFRKEGQNVTLSCEQNLNHDAMYWYRQDPGQGLRLIYYSQIVNDFQKGDIAEGYSVSREKKESFPLTVTSAQKNPTAFYLCASSMVRDQLDTQYFGPGTRLTVL.

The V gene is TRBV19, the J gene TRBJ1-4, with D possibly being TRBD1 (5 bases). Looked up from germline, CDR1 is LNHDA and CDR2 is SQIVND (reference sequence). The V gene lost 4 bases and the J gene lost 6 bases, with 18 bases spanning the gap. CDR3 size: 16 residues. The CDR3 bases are TGTGCCAGTAGTACCAACCGCCTCCGGGGCCATGAAAAACTGTTTTTT. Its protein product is CASSTNRLRGHEKLFF.

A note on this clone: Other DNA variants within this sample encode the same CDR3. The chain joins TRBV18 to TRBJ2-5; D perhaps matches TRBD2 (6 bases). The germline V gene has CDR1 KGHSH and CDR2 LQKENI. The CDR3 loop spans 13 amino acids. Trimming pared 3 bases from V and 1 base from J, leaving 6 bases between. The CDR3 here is CASSPGLQETQYF. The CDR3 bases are TGTGCCAGCTCACCGGGACTCCAAGAGACCCAGTACTTC. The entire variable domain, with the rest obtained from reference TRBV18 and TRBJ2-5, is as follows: NAGVMQNPRHLVRRRGQEARLRCSPMKGHSHVYWYRQLPEEGLKFMVYLQKENIIDESGMPKERFSAEFPKEGPSILRIQQVVRGDSAAYFCASSPGLQETQYFGPGTRLLVL.

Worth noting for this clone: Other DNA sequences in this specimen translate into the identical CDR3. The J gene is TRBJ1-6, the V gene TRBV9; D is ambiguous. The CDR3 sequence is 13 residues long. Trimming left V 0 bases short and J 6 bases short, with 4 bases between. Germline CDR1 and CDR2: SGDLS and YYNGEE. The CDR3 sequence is CASSVGGNSPLHF. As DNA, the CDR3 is TGTGCCAGCAGCGTAGGTGGTAATTCACCCCTCCACTTT. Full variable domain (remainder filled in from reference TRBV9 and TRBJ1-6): DSGVTQTPKHLITATGQRVTLRCSPRSGDLSVYWYQQSLDQGLQFLIQYYNGEERAKGNILERFSAQQFPDLHSELNLSSLELGDSALYFCASSVGGNSPLHFGNGTRLTVT.

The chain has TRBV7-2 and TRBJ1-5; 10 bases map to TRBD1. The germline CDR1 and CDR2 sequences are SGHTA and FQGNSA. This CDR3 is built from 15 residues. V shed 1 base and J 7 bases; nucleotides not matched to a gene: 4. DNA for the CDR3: TGTGCCAGCAGCTTAGTCGGGACAGGGGACCAGCCCCAGCATTTT. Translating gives CASSLVGTGDQPQHF.

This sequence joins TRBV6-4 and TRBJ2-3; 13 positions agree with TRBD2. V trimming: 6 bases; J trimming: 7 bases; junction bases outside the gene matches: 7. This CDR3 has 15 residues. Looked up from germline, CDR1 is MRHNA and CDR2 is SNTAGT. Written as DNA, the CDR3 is TGTGCCAGCAGCGTGACTAGCGGGGGGCAGTATACGCAGTATTTT. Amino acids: CASSVTSGGQYTQYF.

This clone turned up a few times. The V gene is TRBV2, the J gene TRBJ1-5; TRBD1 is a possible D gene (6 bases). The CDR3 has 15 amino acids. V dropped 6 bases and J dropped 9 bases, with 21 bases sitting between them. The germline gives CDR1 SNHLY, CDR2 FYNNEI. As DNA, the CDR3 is TGTGCCAGCAGCTTGGGAGAGACAGGTCTAGGGCCCCAGCATTTT. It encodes CASSLGETGLGPQHF.

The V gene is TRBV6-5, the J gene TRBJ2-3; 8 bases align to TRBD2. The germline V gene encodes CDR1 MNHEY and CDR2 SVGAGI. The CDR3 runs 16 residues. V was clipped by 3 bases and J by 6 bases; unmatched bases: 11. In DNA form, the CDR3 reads TGTGCCAGCAGTTATAAGGCTAGCGGGCCGGGGGATACGCAGTATTTT. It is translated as CASSYKASGPGDTQYF.